This TCR beta chain was found in a study of monozygotic twins with inflammatory bowel disease. Study results and limitations: Discordant twins had repertoire similarity that did not differ from that of concordant twins, possibly from limited power. Healthy twins shared more clonotypes with others than IBD patients, most markedly active ones. Support for any single strong IBD-associated signal or clonotype was not found.

TCRdb reprocessed the 5' RACE reads, keeping one entry per CDR3 protein, no DNA. The sample data list 350,000 to 400,000 distinct CDR3 sequences. As for this clonotype: Antigen: not known.

Sequencing input: blood. The receptor comes from a human donor with ulcerative colitis or Crohn's disease, or a healthy co-twin of an affected twin (not recorded which).

This chain's CDR3 is CASSAAYGETHYF. This rearrangement joins TRBV9 to TRBJ2-5. Germline CDR1 and CDR2: SGDLS and YYNGEE. CDR3 length equals 13 residues. Complete variable domain (other parts from reference TRBV9 and TRBJ2-5): DSGVTQTPKHLITATGQRVTLRCSPRSGDLSVYWYQQSLDQGLQFLIQYYNGEERAKGNILERFSAQQFPDLHSELNLSSLELGDSALYFCASSAAYGETHYFGPGTRLLVL.